The 25 T cell receptor beta chains below all came from one sample that was sequenced in a study of T cell repertoires in cytomegalovirus infection. Antigens of these TCRs are unknown. Each CDR3 protein is one row after TCRdb ran MiXCR on the reads. The profile shows 750,000 to 950,000 distinct CDR3 sequences, 29% of them singletons. Sequences were derived from cultured CD8+ T cells from PBMCs, sampled from culture after CMV antigen stimulation. The source of these receptors is a human donor in good health (CMV status not recorded). Some clones in this sample may be carry-over from other donors' samples.

This chain connects TRBV27 to TRBJ1-1, with D possibly matching TRBD1 (5 bases). Trimming removed 0 bases at V and 1 base at J, with 12 bases between. The V gene's germline CDR1 is MNHEY and CDR2 SMNVEV (reference sequence). There are 16 residues in the CDR3. CDR3 residues: CASSLSERGRNTEAFF. The DNA of the CDR3 is TGTGCCAGCAGTTTATCGGAGAGGGGCCGGAACACTGAAGCTTTCTTT.

In this sample, this clonotype turned up a few times. V and J are TRBV5-1 and TRBJ2-1; 8 nucleotides align to TRBD1. CDR1 SGHRS and CDR2 YFSETQ come from the germline V gene. V trimming: 4 bases; J trimming: 1 base; junction bases outside the gene matches: 7. This CDR3 spans 16 amino acids. The CDR3 protein is CASSGPDRDSYNEQFF. The CDR3 region has the DNA TGCGCCAGCAGCGGTCCGGACAGGGATTCCTACAATGAGCAGTTCTTC.

The sample holds one count of this clonotype. V usage is TRBV9 and J usage is TRBJ2-1; TRBD1 agrees at 9 bases. With V trimmed by 4 bases and J by 3 bases, 8 bases remained unmatched. The V gene's germline CDR1 is SGDLS and CDR2 YYNGEE. The CDR3 loop spans 16 amino acids. The CDR3 spells CASSPRDRVSYNEQFF. In nucleotides, the CDR3 is TGTGCCAGCAGCCCTCGGGACAGGGTGAGCTACAATGAGCAGTTCTTC.

The sample holds a few counts of this clonotype. V is TRBV7-8 and J is TRBJ2-2, with a weak D call TRBD1 (5 bases). This CDR3 has 14 amino acids. Between the trimmed V and J ends, which lost 5 bases and 9 bases, there was a span of 16 bases. Germline V gene sequence: CDR1 SGHVS, CDR2 FQNEAQ. The CDR3 DNA reads as TGTGCCAGCAGCCCGACAGTGATGGGTAGGGAGCTGTTTTTT. Translating it yields CASSPTVMGRELFF. Full variable domain (rest looked up from reference TRBV7-8 and TRBJ2-2): GAGVSQSPRYKVAKRGQDVALRCDPISGHVSLFWYQQALGQGPEFLTYFQNEAQLDKSGLPSDRFFAERPEGSVSTLKIQRTQQEDSAVYLCASSPTVMGRELFFGEGSRLTVL.

The chain employs TRBV19 and TRBJ2-2, with D hard to call. This CDR3 comprises 12 residues. The V end lost 7 bases, the J end lost 4 bases, and 7 bases lay between the germline ends. Germline V gene lookup returns CDR1 LNHDA and CDR2 SQIVND (reference sequence). Here the CDR3 DNA reads TGTGCCAGTAAGTTCCCCACCGGGGAGCTGTTTTTT. This codes for CASKFPTGELFF.

The CDR3 region is CASSLAFGTGGFDEQYV. CDR3 nucleotide sequence: TGTGCCAGCAGCTTAGCGTTCGGGACAGGGGGGTTCGACGAGCAGTACGTC. The V gene is TRBV7-6, the J gene TRBJ2-7; 11 bases are a match to TRBD1. Losses at the gene ends were 0 bases for V and 5 bases for J; bases not matched to a gene: 9. CDR1 and CDR2 (germline): SGHVS, FNYEAQ. CDR3 size: 17 residues.

The table lists this clonotype with many counts. The gene calls are TRBV7-2 and TRBJ1-1; D is unclear. CDR1 and CDR2 (germline): SGHTA, FQGNSA. The V gene lost 1 base and the J gene lost 0 bases, with 9 bases spanning the gap. This CDR3 has 15 amino acids. DNA for the CDR3: TGTGCCAGCAGCTTAGAGGTCGGCGTGAACACTGAAGCTTTCTTT. Translating gives CASSLEVGVNTEAFF.

There are a few counts of this clonotype. J is TRBJ2-3 and V is TRBV7-9; possibly TRBD1 for D (6 bases). CDR1 is SEHNR, CDR2 FQNEAQ, per germline (reference sequence). V dropped 7 bases and J dropped 2 bases, with 16 bases sitting between them. This CDR3 region has 15 residues. CDR3 sequence: CASTAGEVTTDTQYF. The CDR3 bases are TGTGCCAGCACCGCAGGGGAAGTGACCACAGATACGCAGTATTTT.

This clonotype was found a few times. The chain combines TRBV6-6 with TRBJ1-1, with 7 positions matching TRBD1. There are 12 residues in the CDR3. V lost 8 bases to trimming and J lost 6 bases; unmatched junction nucleotides: 6. The V gene's germline CDR1 is MNHNY and CDR2 SVGAGI (reference sequence). The CDR3 nucleotides read TGTGCCAGCGGAAACAGGGGTCCTGAAGCTTTCTTT. The encoded protein is CASGNRGPEAFF.

The rearrangement uses TRBV12-3 or TRBV12-4 and TRBJ2-7; TRBD2 is a possible D gene (6 bases). The CDR3 extends over 13 amino acids. Trimming removed 6 bases at V and 3 bases at J, with 12 bases between. CDR3 nucleotides: TGTGCCAGCAGCCCTGGGACTTTCTACGAGCAGTACGTC. Residues: CASSPGTFYEQYV.

The V gene is TRBV6-6, the J gene TRBJ2-1, with TRBD2 as a possible D gene (6 bases). The CDR3 runs 17 residues. CDR1 is MNHNY, CDR2 SVGAGI, per germline (reference sequence). The ends were cut back, 2 bases at V and 0 bases at J, with 14 bases in the middle. The CDR3 is CASSYPVGTSSYNEQFF. The DNA for the CDR3 is TGTGCCAGCAGTTACCCCGTCGGGACTTCCTCCTACAATGAGCAGTTCTTC.

This clonotype has just a few counts. The chain is built from TRBV19 and TRBJ2-5; 8 bases fit TRBD1. Germline V lookup: CDR1 LNHDA, CDR2 SQIVND (reference sequence). J gave up 4 bases and V 4 bases, and 11 bases lay outside the gene matches. The CDR3 length is 16 residues. The DNA for the CDR3 is TGTGCCAGTAGTACAGGACAGGGCGGATCCCGAGAGACCCAGTACTTC. Translated, it gives CASSTGQGGSRETQYF.

The chain employs TRBV6-9 and TRBJ1-4; a weak D match, TRBD1 (5 bases). This CDR3 has 12 residues. V was cut by 7 bases and J by 8 bases, with 11 bases left in between. CDR1 MNHGY and CDR2 SVAAGI come from the germline V gene. This CDR3 reads CASTQGREKLFF. The DNA of the CDR3 is TGTGCCAGCACCCAGGGTAGGGAAAAACTGTTTTTT.

This rearrangement joins TRBV4-1 to TRBJ2-3; 8 bases are shared with TRBD2. In germline, CDR1 is MGHRA, CDR2 YSYEKL. J was trimmed by 1 base and V by 3 bases; bases with no gene match: 3. The CDR3 is 15 residues long. CDR3 amino acids: CASSQSGGGTDTQYF. Here the CDR3 DNA reads TGCGCCAGCAGCCAGAGCGGGGGAGGCACAGATACGCAGTATTTT.

This clonotype was picked up a small number of times. The CDR3 region is CASSPAVLGGAKGTEAFF. Written as DNA, the CDR3 is TGTGCCAGCAGCCCCGCCGTGTTGGGGGGCGCAAAGGGCACTGAAGCTTTCTTT. The rearrangement uses TRBV7-6 and TRBJ1-1, with D tentatively TRBD1 (6 bases). The CDR3 is 18 amino acids. Germline assignment: CDR1 SGHVS and CDR2 FNYEAQ. Trimming took off 5 bases at V and 4 bases at J, with 26 bases between the two ends.

The V call is TRBV4-1, the J call TRBJ2-3; no clear D. V lost 1 base and J lost 4, with 9 bases in between. This CDR3 has 14 residues. Germline CDR1 reads MGHRA; CDR2 reads YSYEKL. The CDR3: CASSQALGADTQYF. CDR3 sequence (DNA): TGCGCCAGCAGCCAAGCTCTTGGGGCAGATACGCAGTATTTT.

This clonotype came up a few times. The chain has TRBV9 and TRBJ1-3; the D gene is possibly TRBD1 (6 bases). V was cut by 5 bases and J by 0 bases, with 12 bases left in between. The CDR3 is 15 residues long. CDR1 is SGDLS and CDR2 is YYNGEE in the germline V gene. CDR3 in amino acids: CASRSGTSSGNTIYF. The CDR3 DNA reads TGTGCCAGCAGATCCGGGACAAGCTCTGGAAACACCATATATTTT.

This clonotype was counted between two and nine times. This chain connects TRBV12-3 or TRBV12-4 to TRBJ2-1; 13 bases are a match to TRBD2. Unmatched junction bases numbered 4, after V lost 6 bases and J lost 2 bases. The CDR3 is made up of 16 amino acids. CDR3 loop: CASRTLAGGPYNEQFF. The CDR3 region has the DNA TGTGCCAGCAGAACACTAGCGGGGGGGCCCTACAATGAGCAGTTCTTC.

The chain uses TRBV19 and TRBJ1-4, with D unresolved. V lost 5 bases and J 6 bases, leaving 19 bases between the germline ends. This CDR3 comprises 16 residues. Germline V lookup: CDR1 LNHDA, CDR2 SQIVND (reference sequence). This CDR3 reads CASSLDPALWDEKLFF. CDR3 nucleotides: TGTGCCAGTAGTCTCGACCCGGCCCTCTGGGATGAAAAACTGTTTTTT.

This clonotype was picked up a small number of times. The V gene is TRBV7-9, the J gene TRBJ2-4; TRBD2 matches 14 bases. CDR3 size: 17 residues. Unmatched junction bases numbered 1, after V lost 3 bases and J lost 0 bases. Germline CDR1 is SEHNR and CDR2 is FQNEAQ (reference sequence). CDR3 in amino acids: CASSLTSGGAAKNIQYF. The CDR3 coding sequence is TGTGCCAGCAGCTTGACTAGCGGGGGGGCAGCCAAAAACATTCAGTACTTC.

The rearrangement joins TRBV7-9 to TRBJ2-7, with 8 positions matching TRBD1. Per germline, CDR1 SEHNR and CDR2 FQNEAQ (reference sequence). This CDR3 contains 16 residues. With V trimmed by 5 bases and J by 4 bases, 13 bases remained unmatched. CDR3 sequence (DNA): TGTGCCAGCAGCACCCGGACAGGGTCTTATGGGTACGAGCAGTACTTC. Its translation: CASSTRTGSYGYEQYF.

This clonotype was recorded at least ten times. The chain links TRBV7-8 to TRBJ2-1; D tentatively reads TRBD1 or TRBD2 (7 bases each). V lost 3 bases, J lost 6 bases, and 21 bases lay in between. CDR3 length equals 17 residues. Germline V gene data show CDR1 as SGHVS and CDR2 as FQNEAQ. As DNA, the CDR3 is TGTGCCAGCAGCTTTTTTGCACGGCAGGGGGGGGGCAATGAGCAGTTCTTC. The encoded protein is CASSFFARQGGGNEQFF.

V gene TRBV12-3 or TRBV12-4 combines with J gene TRBJ2-3; D ambiguous. The CDR3 runs to 13 residues. Trimming shortened V by 5 bases and J by 0 bases, and 6 bases separated the two germline ends. The CDR3 DNA is TGTGCCAGCAGTGGAGCTAGCACAGATACGCAGTATTTT. Protein sequence: CASSGASTDTQYF.

This chain links TRBV6-1 with TRBJ2-7, with D maybe TRBD1 (6 bases). The CDR3 loop spans 14 amino acids. CDR1 MNHNS and CDR2 SASEGT come from the germline V gene. V lost 1 base and J lost 3, with 10 bases in between. The CDR3 spells CASSEVGAYYEQYV. Here the CDR3 DNA reads TGTGCCAGCAGTGAAGTGGGGGCGTACTACGAGCAGTACGTC.

In this sample, this clonotype turned up a few times. The CDR3 loop is CASSYSTGGEQYV. Here the CDR3 DNA reads TGTGCCAGCAGTTACTCCACAGGGGGCGAGCAGTACGTC. The genes are TRBV6-2 or TRBV6-3 and TRBJ2-7; the match to TRBD1 covers 8 bases. CDR1 is MNHEY and CDR2 is SVGEGT in the germline V gene. The V segment lost 0 bases and the J segment 6 bases; nucleotides outside the gene matches: 1. The CDR3 is 13 amino acids.